This TCR beta chain was documented in a study of blood T cell repertoires in COVID-19. As originally analysed: Amplification from reference gene primers served as the basis for estimated nucleated cell counts. Assay used: immunoSEQ multiplex PCR; TCRdb lists only in-frame clones, some missing. V and J calls and clone size follow that table, whereas D and trimming were derived from the DNA. This sample carries tens of thousands of clones, 82% of them seen once, and the ten largest clones take around 20%. Per the germline V gene, CDR1 is LGHNT and CDR2 is FRNRAP. V dropped 3 bases and J dropped 1; count of bases not matched to a gene: 3. This CDR3 comprises 16 residues.

This TCR derives from a human donor in a cohort sampled during active COVID-19. The sample taken for sequencing was peripheral blood. The gene calls are TRBV12-5 and TRBJ2-5, with 12 nucleotides matching TRBD2. Here the CDR3 DNA reads TGTGCTAGTGGTTTCGGACTAGCGGGGACCCAAGAGACCCAGTACTTC. Protein: CASGFGLAGTQETQYF.